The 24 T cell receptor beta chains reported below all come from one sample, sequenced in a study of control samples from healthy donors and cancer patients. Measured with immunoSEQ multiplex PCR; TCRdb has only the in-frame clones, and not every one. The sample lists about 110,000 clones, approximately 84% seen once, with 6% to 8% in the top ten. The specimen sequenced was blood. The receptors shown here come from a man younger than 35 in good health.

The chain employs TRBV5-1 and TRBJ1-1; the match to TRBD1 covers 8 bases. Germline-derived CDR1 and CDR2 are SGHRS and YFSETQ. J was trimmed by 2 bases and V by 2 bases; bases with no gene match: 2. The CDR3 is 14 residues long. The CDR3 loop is CASSFRGQNTEAFF. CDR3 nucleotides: TGCGCCAGCAGCTTCAGGGGGCAAAACACTGAAGCTTTCTTT.

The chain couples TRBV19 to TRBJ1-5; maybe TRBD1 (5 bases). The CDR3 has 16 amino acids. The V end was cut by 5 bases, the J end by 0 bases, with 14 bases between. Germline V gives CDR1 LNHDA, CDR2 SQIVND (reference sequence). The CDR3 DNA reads TGTGCCAGTAGTGCAGGGTTTTTCTATAGCAATCAGCCCCAGCATTTT. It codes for CASSAGFFYSNQPQHF. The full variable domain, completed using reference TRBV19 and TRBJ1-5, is DGGITQSPKYLFRKEGQNVTLSCEQNLNHDAMYWYRQDPGQGLRLIYYSQIVNDFQKGDIAEGYSVSREKKESFPLTVTSAQKNPTAFYLCASSAGFFYSNQPQHFGDGTRLSIL.

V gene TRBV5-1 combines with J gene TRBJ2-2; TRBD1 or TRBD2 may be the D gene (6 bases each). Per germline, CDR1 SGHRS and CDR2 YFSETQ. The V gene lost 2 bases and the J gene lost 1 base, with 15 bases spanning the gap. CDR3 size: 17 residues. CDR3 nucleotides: TGCGCCAGCAGCTTAATGATAGGGGGGTTGAACACCGGGGAGCTGTTTTTT. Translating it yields CASSLMIGGLNTGELFF.

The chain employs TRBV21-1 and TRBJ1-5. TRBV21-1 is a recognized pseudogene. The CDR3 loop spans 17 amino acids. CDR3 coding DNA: TGTGCCAGCAGCAAAGGGTATGAGGACTCCTATAATCAGCCCCAGCATTTT. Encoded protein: CASSKGYEDSYNQPQHF.

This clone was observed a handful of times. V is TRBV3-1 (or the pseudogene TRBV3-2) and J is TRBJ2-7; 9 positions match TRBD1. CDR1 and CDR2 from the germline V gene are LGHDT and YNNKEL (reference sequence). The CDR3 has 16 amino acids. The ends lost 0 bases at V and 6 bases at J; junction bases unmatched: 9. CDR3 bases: TGTGCCAGCAGCCAAGATCCGGGACAGGGACTGTTCGAGCAGTACTTC. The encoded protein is CASSQDPGQGLFEQYF.

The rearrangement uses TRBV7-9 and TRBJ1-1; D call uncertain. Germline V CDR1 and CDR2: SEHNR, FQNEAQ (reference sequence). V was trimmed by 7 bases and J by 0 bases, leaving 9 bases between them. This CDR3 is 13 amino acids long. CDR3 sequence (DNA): TGTGCCAGCACCCTAGGCATGAACACTGAAGCTTTCTTT. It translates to CASTLGMNTEAFF.

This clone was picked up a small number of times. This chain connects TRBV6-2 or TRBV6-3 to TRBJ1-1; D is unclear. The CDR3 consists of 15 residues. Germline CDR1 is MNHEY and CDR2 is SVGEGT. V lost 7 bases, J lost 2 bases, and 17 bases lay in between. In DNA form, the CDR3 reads TGTGCCAGCAACCCTTCGGGGAGTCAAAACACTGAAGCTTTCTTT. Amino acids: CASNPSGSQNTEAFF.

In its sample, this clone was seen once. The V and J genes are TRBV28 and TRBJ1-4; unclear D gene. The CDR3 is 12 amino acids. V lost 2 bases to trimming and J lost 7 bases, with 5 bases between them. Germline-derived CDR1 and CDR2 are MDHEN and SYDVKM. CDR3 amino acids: CASSLLGEKLFF. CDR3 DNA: TGTGCCAGCAGTTTACTGGGTGAAAAACTGTTTTTT.

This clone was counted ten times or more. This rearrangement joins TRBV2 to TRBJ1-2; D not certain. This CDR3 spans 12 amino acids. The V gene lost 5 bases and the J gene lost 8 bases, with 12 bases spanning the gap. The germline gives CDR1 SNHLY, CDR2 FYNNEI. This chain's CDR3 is CASSRRTSGYTF. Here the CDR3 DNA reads TGTGCCAGCAGTCGACGGACGTCCGGCTACACCTTC. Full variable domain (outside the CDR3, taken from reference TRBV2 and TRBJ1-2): EPEVTQTPSHQVTQMGQEVILRCVPISNHLYFYWYRQILGQKVEFLVSFYNNEISEKSEIFDDQFSVERPDGSNFTLKIRSTKLEDSAMYFCASSRRTSGYTFGSGTRLTVV.

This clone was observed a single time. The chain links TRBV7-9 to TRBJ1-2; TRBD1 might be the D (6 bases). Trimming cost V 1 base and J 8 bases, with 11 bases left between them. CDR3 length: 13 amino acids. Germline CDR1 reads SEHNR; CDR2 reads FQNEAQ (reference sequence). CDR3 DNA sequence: TGTGCCAGCAGCTTAGTCGGGGGCGAGGGCTACACCTTC. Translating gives CASSLVGGEGYTF.

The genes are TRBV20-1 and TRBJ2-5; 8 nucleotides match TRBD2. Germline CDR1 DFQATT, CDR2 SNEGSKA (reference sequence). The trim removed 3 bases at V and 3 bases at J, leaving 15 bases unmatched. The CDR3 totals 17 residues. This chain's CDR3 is CSASVGSGILGEETQYF. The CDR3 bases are TGCAGTGCTAGTGTCGGTAGCGGGATCCTTGGAGAAGAGACCCAGTACTTC.

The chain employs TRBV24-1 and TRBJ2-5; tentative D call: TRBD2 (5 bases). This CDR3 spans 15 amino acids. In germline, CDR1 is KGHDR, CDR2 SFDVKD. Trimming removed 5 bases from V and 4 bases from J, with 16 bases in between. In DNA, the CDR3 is TGTGCCACCAGTGTCTTGACTACCCTAGGAGAGACCCAGTACTTC. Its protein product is CATSVLTTLGETQYF.

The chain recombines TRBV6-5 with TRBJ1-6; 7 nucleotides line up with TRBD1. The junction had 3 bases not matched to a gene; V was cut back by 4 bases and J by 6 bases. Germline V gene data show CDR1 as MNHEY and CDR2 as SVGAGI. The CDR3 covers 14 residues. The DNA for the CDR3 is TGTGCCAGCAGTTTGGGACAGCCTAATTCACCCCTCCACTTT. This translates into CASSLGQPNSPLHF.

As DNA, the CDR3 is TGCGCCAGCAGCTTATTGGAAAATTCACCCCTCCACTTT. It encodes CASSLLENSPLHF. This chain links TRBV5-1 with TRBJ1-6; unclear D gene. Germline V gene sequence: CDR1 SGHRS, CDR2 YFSETQ. The CDR3 covers 13 residues. Trimming left V 2 bases short and J 7 bases short, with 7 bases between. Full variable domain (remainder filled in from reference TRBV5-1 and TRBJ1-6): KAGVTQTPRYLIKTRGQQVTLSCSPISGHRSVSWYQQTPGQGLQFLFEYFSETQRNKGNFPGRFSGRQFSNSRSEMNVSTLELGDSALYLCASSLLENSPLHFGNGTRLTVT.

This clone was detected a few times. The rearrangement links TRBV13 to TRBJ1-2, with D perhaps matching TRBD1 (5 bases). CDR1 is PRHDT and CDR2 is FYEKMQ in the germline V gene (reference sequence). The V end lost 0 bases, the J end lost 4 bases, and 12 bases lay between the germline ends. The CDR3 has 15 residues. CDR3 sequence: CASSLGAGSGYGYTF. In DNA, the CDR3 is TGTGCCAGCAGCTTAGGGGCAGGGAGTGGCTATGGCTACACCTTC.

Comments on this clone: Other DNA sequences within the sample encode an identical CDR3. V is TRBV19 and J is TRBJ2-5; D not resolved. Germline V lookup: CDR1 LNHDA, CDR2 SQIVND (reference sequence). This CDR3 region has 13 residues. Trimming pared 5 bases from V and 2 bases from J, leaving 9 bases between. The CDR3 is CASSVGPQETQYF. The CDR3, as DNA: TGTGCCAGTAGTGTAGGGCCTCAAGAGACCCAGTACTTC.

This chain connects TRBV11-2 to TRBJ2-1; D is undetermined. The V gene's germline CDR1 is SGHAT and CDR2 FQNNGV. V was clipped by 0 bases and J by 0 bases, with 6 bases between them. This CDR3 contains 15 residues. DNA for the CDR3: TGTGCCAGCAGCTTAGACCCCTCCTCCTACAATGAGCAGTTCTTC. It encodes CASSLDPSSYNEQFF.

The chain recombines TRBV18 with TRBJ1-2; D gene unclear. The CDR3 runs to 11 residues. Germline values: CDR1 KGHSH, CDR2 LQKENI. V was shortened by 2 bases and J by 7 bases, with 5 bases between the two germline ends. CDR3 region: CASSPDTGYTF. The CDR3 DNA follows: TGTGCCAGCTCACCAGATACTGGCTACACCTTC. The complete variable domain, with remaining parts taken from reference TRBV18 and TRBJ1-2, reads NAGVMQNPRHLVRRRGQEARLRCSPMKGHSHVYWYRQLPEEGLKFMVYLQKENIIDESGMPKERFSAEFPKEGPSILRIQQVVRGDSAAYFCASSPDTGYTFGSGTRLTVV.

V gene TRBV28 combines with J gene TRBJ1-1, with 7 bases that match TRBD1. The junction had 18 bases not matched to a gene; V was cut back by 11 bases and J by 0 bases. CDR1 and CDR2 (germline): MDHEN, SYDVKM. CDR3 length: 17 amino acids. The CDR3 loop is CAGSPRQGSLMNTEAFF. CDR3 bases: TGTGCCGGATCCCCCCGACAGGGTAGTTTAATGAACACTGAAGCTTTCTTT.

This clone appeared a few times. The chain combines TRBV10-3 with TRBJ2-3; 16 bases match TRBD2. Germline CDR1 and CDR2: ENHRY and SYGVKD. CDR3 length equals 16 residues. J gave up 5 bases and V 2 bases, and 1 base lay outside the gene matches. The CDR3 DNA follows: TGTGCCATCAGTGAGGGGACTAGCGGGGGGGTAGATACGCAGTATTTT. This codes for CAISEGTSGGVDTQYF.

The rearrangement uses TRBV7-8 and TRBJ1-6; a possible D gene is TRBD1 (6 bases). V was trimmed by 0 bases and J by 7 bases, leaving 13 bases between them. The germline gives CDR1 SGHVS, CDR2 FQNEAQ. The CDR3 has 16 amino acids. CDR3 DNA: TGTGCCAGCAGCTTAGCCCTTGGAGGACAGAATTCACCCCTCCACTTT. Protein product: CASSLALGGQNSPLHF.

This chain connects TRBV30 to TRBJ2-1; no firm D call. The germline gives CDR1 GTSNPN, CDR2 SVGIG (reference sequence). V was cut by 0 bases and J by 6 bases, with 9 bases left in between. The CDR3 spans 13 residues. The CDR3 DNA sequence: TGTGCCTGGAGTGTTAAGTCGGGCAATGAGCAGTTCTTC. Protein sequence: CAWSVKSGNEQFF.

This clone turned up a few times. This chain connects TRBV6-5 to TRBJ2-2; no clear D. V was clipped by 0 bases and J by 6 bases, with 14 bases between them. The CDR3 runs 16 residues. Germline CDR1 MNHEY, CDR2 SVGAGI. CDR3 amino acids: CASSYSSGPNAGELFF. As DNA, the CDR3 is TGTGCCAGCAGTTACTCGAGTGGGCCCAATGCCGGGGAGCTGTTTTTT.

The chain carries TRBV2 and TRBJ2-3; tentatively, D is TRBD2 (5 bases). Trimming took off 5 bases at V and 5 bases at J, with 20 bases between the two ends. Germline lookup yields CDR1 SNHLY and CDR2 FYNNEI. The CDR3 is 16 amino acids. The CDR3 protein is CASSPAPTRLGDTQYF. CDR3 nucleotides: TGTGCCAGCAGTCCCGCCCCTACTAGATTGGGAGATACGCAGTATTTT.